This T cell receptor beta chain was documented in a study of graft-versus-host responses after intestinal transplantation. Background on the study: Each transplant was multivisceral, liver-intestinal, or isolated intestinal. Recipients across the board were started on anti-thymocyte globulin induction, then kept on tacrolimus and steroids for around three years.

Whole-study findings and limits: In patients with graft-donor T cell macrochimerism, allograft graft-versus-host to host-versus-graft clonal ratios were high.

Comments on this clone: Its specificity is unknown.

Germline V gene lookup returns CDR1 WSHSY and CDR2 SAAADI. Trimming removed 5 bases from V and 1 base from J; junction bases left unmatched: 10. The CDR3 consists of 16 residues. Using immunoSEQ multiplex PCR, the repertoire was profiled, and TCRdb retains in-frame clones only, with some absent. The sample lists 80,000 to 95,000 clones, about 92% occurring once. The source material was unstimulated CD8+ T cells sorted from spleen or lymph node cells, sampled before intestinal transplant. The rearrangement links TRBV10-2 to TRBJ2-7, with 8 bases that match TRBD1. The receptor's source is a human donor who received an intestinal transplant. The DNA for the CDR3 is TGCGCCAGCAGTCCACTATCAGGGGGCGCATCCTACGAGCAGTACTTC. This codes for CASSPLSGGASYEQYF.